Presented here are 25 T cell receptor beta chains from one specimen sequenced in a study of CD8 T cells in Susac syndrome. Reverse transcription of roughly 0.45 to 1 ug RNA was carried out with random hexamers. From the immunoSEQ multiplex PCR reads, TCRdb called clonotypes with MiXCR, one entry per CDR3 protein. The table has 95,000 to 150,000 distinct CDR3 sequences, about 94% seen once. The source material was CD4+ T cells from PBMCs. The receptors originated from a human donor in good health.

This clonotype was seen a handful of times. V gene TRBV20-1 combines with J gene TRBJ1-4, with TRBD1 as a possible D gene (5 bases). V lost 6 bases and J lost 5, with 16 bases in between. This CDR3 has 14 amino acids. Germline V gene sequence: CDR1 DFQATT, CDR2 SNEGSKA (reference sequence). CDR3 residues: CSAFQGLDNEKLFF. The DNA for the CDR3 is TGCAGTGCATTCCAGGGTCTTGACAATGAAAAACTGTTTTTT.

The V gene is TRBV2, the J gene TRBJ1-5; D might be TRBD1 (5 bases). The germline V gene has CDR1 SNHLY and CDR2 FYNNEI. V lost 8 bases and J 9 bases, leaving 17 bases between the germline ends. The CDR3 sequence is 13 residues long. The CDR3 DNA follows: TGTGCCAGCCGCGGGACTGCCCTGGGGCCCCAGCATTTT. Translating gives CASRGTALGPQHF.

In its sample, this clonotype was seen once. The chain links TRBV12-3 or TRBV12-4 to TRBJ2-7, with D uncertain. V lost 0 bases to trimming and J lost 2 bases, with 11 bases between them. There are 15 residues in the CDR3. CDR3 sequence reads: CASSLALETTYEQYF. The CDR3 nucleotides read TGTGCCAGCAGTTTAGCGCTTGAGACAACCTACGAGCAGTACTTC.

The CDR3 DNA reads as TGTGCCAGCAGCACGGACAGGGTGGGGGAGCTGTTTTTT. Translated, it gives CASSTDRVGELFF. V and J are TRBV27 and TRBJ2-2; 8 bases line up with TRBD1. The CDR3 contains 13 residues. V was pared by 6 bases and J by 8 bases, with 5 bases of the junction left unmatched. Per germline, CDR1 MNHEY and CDR2 SMNVEV (reference sequence).

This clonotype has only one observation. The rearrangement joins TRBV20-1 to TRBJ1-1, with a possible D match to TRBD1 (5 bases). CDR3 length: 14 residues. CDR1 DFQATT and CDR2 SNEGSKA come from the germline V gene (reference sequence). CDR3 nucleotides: TGCAGCCCTGCGGCAGGGAGTGTGGTCACTGAAGCTTTCTTT. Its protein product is CSPAAGSVVTEAFF.

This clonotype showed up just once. The CDR3 DNA follows: TGTGCCAGCAGCTCGGACAGGGGGCCATACGAGCAGTACTTC. Amino acids: CASSSDRGPYEQYF. The J gene is TRBJ2-7, the V gene TRBV7-2, with 11 bases matching TRBD1. The CDR3 runs 14 residues. V was pared by 4 bases and J by 4 bases, with 3 bases of the junction left unmatched. CDR1 SGHTA and CDR2 FQGNSA come from the germline V gene.

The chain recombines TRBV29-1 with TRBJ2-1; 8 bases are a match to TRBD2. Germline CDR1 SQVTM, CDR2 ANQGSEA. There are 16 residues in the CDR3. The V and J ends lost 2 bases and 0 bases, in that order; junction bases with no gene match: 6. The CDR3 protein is CSVELLAADSYNEQFF. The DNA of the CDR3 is TGCAGCGTTGAATTACTAGCGGCGGACTCCTACAATGAGCAGTTCTTC.

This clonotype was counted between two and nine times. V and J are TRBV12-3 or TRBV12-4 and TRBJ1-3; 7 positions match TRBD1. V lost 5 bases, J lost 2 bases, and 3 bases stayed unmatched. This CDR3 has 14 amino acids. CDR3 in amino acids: CASSPDRAGNTIYF. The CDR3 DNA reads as TGTGCCAGCAGTCCCGACAGGGCTGGAAACACCATATATTTT.

The CDR3 bases are TGTGCCAGTAGACCCAACGATGAGACCATATATTTT. This gives the protein CASRPNDETIYF. The rearrangement uses TRBV19 and TRBJ1-3; D gene uncertain. CDR3 length: 12 amino acids. V lost 6 bases and J 10 bases, leaving 13 bases between the germline ends. Germline V lookup: CDR1 LNHDA, CDR2 SQIVND (reference sequence).

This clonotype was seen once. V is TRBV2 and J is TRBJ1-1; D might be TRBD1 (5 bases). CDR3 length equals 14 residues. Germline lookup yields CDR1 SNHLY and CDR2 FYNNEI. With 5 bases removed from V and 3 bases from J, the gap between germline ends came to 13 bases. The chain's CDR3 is CASSYSGTHTEAFF. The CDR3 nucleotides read TGTGCCAGCAGTTATTCCGGGACCCACACTGAAGCTTTCTTT.

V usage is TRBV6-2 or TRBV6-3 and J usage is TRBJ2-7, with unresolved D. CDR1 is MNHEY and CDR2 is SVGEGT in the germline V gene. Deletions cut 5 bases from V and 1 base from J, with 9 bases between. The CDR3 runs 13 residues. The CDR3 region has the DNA TGTGCCAGCAGTCCAGCAGATTCCTACGAGCAGTACTTC. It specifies CASSPADSYEQYF.

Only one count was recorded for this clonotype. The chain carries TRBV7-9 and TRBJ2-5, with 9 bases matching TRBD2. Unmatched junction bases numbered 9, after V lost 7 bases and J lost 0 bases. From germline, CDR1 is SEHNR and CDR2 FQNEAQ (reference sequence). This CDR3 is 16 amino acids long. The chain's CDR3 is CASTHASGRNQETQYF. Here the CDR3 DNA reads TGTGCCAGCACCCATGCCAGCGGGAGGAACCAAGAGACCCAGTACTTC.

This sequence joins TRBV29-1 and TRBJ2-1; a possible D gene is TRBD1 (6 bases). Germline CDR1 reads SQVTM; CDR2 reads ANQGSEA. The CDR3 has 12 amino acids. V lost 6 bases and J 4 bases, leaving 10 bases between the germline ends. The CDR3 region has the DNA TGCAGCGTCAGGGGTCGTTACAATGAGCAGTTCTTC. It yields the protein CSVRGRYNEQFF.

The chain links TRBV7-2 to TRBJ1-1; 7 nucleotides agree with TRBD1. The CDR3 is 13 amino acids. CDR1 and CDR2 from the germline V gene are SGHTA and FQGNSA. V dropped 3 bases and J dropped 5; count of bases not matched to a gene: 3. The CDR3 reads CASSFTGETEAFF. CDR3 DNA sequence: TGTGCCAGCAGCTTTACAGGGGAGACTGAAGCTTTCTTT.

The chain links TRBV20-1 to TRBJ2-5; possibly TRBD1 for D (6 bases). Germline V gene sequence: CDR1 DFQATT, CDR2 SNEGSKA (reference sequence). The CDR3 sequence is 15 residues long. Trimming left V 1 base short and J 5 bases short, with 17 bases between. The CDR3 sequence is CSARAKGEGWETQYF. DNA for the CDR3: TGCAGTGCTAGAGCGAAGGGGGAAGGCTGGGAGACCCAGTACTTC.

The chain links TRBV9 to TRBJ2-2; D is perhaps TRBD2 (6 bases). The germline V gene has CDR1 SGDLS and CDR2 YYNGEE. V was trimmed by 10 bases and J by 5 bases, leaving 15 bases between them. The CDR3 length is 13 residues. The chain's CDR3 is CAGSGGETGELFF. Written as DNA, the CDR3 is TGTGCCGGTAGCGGAGGGGAAACCGGGGAGCTGTTTTTT.

The CDR3 DNA sequence: TGTGCCAGCAGTTTGATGTCGCAGATCGCCTATGGCTACACCTTC. This gives the protein CASSLMSQIAYGYTF. The V and J genes are TRBV27 and TRBJ1-2; no firm D call. V was pared by 3 bases and J by 4 bases, with 15 bases between. Germline V gives CDR1 MNHEY, CDR2 SMNVEV (reference sequence). This CDR3 has 15 residues.

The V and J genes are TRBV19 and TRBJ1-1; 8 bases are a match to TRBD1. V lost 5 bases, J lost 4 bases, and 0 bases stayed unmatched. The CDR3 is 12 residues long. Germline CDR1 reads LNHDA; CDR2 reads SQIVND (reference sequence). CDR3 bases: TGTGCCAGTAGTGACAGGGGCACTGAAGCTTTCTTT. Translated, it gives CASSDRGTEAFF.

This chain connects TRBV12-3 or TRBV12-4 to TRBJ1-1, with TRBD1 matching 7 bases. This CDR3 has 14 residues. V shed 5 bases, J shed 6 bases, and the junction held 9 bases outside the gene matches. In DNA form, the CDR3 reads TGTGCCAGCAGTCTCCGGGACAGTCTCCCTGAAGCTTTCTTT. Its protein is CASSLRDSLPEAFF.

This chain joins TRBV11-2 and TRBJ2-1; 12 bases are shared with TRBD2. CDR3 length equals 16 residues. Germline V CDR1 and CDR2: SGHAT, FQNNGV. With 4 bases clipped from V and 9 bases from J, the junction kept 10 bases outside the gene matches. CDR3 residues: CASSYLASGRAGEQFF. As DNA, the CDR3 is TGTGCCAGCAGCTATCTGGCTAGCGGGAGGGCGGGTGAGCAGTTCTTC.

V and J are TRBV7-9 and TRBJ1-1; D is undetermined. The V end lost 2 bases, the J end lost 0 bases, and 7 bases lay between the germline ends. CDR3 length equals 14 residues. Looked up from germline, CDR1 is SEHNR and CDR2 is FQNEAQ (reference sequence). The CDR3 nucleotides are TGTGCCAGCAGCTTACCCGAGATGAACACTGAAGCTTTCTTT. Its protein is CASSLPEMNTEAFF.

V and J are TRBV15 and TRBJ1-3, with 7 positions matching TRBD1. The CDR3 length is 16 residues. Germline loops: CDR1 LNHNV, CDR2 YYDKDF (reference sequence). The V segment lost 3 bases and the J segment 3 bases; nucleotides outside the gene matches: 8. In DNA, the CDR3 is TGTGCCACCAGCAGCAGGAGGGGGCAGATTGGAAACACCATATATTTT. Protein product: CATSSRRGQIGNTIYF.

CDR3 coding DNA: TGTGCTAGTGGTCCTACAGGGGCCGGTAATCAGCCCCAGCATTTT. Its translation is CASGPTGAGNQPQHF. This sequence joins TRBV12-5 and TRBJ1-5; TRBD1 agrees at 7 bases. This CDR3 spans 15 amino acids. Per germline, CDR1 LGHNT and CDR2 FRNRAP. V lost 5 bases and J lost 4; bases outside the gene matches: 8.

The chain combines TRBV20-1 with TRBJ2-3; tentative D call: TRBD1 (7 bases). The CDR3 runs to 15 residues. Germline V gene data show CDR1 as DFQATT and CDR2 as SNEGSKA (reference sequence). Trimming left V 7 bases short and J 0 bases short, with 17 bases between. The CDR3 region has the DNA TGCAGTGTCGCGGACAGGAGGGGTAGCACAGATACGCAGTATTTT. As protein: CSVADRRGSTDTQYF.

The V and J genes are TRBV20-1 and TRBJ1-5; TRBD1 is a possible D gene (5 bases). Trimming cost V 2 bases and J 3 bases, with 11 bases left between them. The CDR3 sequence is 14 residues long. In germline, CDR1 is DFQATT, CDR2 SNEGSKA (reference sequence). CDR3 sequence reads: CSARSGGLNQPQHF. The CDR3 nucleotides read TGCAGTGCTAGATCCGGGGGACTCAATCAGCCCCAGCATTTT.